This T cell receptor (beta chain) was profiled in a study of cytomegalovirus exposure and HLA in healthy donors. Looking at the study overall: The approximately 120 validation repertoires, a later analysis reported, used the same platform as the 600 to 850 repertoires from the first cohort.

Remarks on this clone: Its antigen is currently unknown.

Regarding the study as a whole: First-cohort TCR clusters tended to co-occur in the 120 or so validation repertoires, a later analysis found.

Libraries were prepared by immunoSEQ multiplex PCR; TCRdb keeps only in-frame clonotypes and omits some of them. Among 90,000 to 140,000 clones listed, roughly 86% were seen once. The J segment lost 3 bases and the V segment lost 0 bases, leaving 5 bases of the junction unmatched. The CDR3 sequence is 16 residues long. Germline V lookup: CDR1 SGDLS, CDR2 YYNGEE. The donors were part of the validation cohort, which consisted of some 120 subjects and was separate from the first cohort of under 750 subjects. V gene TRBV9 combines with J gene TRBJ2-1; 8 nucleotides align to TRBD2. Sequenced material: PBMCs. The sequence came from a woman aged 18-29 years in good health and CMV-seropositive. The CDR3 DNA follows: TGTGCCAGCAGCGTAGAAGAAGCGGGAGACTACAATGAGCAGTTCTTC. It encodes CASSVEEAGDYNEQFF.